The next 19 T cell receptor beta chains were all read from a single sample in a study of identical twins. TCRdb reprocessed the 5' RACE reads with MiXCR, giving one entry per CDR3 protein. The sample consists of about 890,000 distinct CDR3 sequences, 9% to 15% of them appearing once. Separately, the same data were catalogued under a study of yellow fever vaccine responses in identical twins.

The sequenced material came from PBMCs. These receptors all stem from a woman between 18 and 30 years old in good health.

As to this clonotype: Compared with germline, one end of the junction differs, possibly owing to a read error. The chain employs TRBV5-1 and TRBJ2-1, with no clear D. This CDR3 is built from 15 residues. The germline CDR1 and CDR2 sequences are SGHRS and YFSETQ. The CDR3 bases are TGCGTCAGCAGCTTGGCGGAGTCAAACCTTAGTGAGCAGTTCTTC. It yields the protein CVSSLAESNLSEQFF.

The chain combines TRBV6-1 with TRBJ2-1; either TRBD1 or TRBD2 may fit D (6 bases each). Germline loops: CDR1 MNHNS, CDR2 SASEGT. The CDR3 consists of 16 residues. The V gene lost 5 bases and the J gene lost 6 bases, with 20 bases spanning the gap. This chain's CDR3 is CASSRFHRDSRNEQFF. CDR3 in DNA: TGTGCCAGCAGTAGATTCCACAGGGACTCCCGCAATGAGCAGTTCTTC.

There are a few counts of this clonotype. The CDR3 loop is CASSVGTGGGYTF. The CDR3 coding sequence is TGTGCCAGCAGCGTGGGGACAGGGGGTGGCTACACCTTC. This chain connects TRBV7-8 to TRBJ1-2; 11 nucleotides match TRBD1. This CDR3 has 13 residues. From germline, CDR1 is SGHVS and CDR2 FQNEAQ. After removal of 5 bases from V and 7 bases from J, the junction contained 3 bases not matched to a gene.

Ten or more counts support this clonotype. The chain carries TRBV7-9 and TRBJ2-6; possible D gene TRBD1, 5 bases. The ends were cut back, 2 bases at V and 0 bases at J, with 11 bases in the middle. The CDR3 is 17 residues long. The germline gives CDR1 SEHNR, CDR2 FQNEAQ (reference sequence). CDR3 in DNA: TGTGCCAGCAGCTTAACCCCAGGGTACTCTGGGGCCAACGTCCTGACTTTC. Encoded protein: CASSLTPGYSGANVLTF.

CDR3 protein: CASSRESNYNSPLHF. For the CDR3, the DNA is TGTGCCAGCAGTCGGGAATCAAACTATAATTCACCCCTCCACTTT. The chain has TRBV6-1 and TRBJ1-6; the D is unclear. Germline CDR1 is MNHNS and CDR2 is SASEGT. V shed 5 bases and J shed 3 bases, with 11 bases lying between them. CDR3 length equals 15 residues.

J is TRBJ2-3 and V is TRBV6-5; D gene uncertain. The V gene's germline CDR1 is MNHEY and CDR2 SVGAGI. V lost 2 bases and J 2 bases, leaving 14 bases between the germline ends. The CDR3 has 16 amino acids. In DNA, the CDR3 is TGTGCCAGCAGTTACAATCTTGGCTCAGACACAGATACGCAGTATTTT. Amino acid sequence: CASSYNLGSDTDTQYF.

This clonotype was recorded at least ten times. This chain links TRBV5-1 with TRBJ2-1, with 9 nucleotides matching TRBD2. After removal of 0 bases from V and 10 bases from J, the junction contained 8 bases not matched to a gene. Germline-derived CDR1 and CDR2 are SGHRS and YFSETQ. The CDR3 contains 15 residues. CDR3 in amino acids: CASSLDSGSTREQFF. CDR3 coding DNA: TGCGCCAGCAGCTTGGATAGCGGGAGTACGCGGGAGCAGTTCTTC.

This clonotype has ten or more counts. The CDR3 region has the DNA TGTGCCAGCAGCCAAGAAGGTGGCTTGGGAGCTCCTTACTACGAGCAGTACTTC. Translation: CASSQEGGLGAPYYEQYF. The V call is TRBV3-1, the J call TRBJ2-7; the D gene is possibly TRBD2 (5 bases). The CDR3 loop spans 18 amino acids. V lost 0 bases to trimming and J lost 3 bases, with 21 bases between them. The germline gives CDR1 LGHDT, CDR2 YNNKEL (reference sequence).

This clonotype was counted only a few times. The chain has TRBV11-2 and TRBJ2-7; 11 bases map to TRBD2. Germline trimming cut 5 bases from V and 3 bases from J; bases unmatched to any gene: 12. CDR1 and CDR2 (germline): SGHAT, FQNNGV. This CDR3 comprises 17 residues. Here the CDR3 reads CASSHRTGTSGNYEQYF. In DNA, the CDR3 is TGTGCCAGCAGCCACCGAACCGGGACTAGCGGTAACTACGAGCAGTACTTC.

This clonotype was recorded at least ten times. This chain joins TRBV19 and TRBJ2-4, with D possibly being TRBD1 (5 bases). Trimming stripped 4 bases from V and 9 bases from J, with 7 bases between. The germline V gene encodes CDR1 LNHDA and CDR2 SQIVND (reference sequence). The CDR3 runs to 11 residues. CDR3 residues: CASSTGRIQYF. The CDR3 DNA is TGTGCCAGTAGTACAGGGCGCATTCAGTACTTC. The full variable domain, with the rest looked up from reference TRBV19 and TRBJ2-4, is DGGITQSPKYLFRKEGQNVTLSCEQNLNHDAMYWYRQDPGQGLRLIYYSQIVNDFQKGDIAEGYSVSREKKESFPLTVTSAQKNPTAFYLCASSTGRIQYFGAGTRLSVL.

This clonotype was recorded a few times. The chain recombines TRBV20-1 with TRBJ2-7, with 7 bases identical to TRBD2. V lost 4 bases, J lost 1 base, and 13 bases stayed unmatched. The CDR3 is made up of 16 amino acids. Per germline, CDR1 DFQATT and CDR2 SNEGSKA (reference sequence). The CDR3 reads CSATISGGVGSYEQYF. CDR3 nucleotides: TGCAGTGCTACAATCTCGGGGGGAGTAGGGTCCTACGAGCAGTACTTC.

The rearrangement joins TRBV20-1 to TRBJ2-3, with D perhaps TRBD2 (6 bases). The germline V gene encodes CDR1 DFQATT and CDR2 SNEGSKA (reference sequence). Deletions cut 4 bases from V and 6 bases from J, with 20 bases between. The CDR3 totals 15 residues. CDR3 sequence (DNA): TGCAGTGCTATTCGGGACTCACTAAGGGTGGATACGCAGTATTTT. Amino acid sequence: CSAIRDSLRVDTQYF.

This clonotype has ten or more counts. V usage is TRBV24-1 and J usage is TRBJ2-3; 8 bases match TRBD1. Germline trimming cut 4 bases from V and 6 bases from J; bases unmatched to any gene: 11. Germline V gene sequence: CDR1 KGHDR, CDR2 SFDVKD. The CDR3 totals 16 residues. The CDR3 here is CATSDRGQGPRDTQYF. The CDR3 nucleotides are TGTGCCACCAGTGACCGAGGACAGGGACCCAGGGATACGCAGTATTTT.

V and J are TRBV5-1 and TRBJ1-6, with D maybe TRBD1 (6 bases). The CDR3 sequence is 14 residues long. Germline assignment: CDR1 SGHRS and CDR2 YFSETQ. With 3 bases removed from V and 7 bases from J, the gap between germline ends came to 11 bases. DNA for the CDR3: TGCGCCAGCAGCTCACAGGGAGTAAATTCACCCCTCCACTTT. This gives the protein CASSSQGVNSPLHF.

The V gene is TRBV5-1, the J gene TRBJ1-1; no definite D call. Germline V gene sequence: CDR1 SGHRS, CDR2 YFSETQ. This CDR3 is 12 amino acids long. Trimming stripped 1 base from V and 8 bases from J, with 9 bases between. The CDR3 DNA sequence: TGCGCCAGCAGCTTGTATGGGAGCGAAGCTTTCTTT. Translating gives CASSLYGSEAFF.

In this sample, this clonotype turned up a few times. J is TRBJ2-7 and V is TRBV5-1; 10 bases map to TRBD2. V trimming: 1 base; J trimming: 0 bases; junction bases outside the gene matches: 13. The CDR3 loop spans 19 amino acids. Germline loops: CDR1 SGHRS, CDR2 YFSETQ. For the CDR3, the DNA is TGCGCCAGCAGCTTGAACGGAGGCTCTAGCGGGAGCACCTCCTACGAGCAGTACTTC. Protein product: CASSLNGGSSGSTSYEQYF.

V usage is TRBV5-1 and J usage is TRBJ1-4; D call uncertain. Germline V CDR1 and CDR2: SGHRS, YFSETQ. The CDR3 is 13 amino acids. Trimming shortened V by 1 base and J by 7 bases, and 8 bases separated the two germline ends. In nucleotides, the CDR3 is TGCGCCAGCAGCTTGCAGACACCTGAAAAACTGTTTTTT. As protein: CASSLQTPEKLFF.

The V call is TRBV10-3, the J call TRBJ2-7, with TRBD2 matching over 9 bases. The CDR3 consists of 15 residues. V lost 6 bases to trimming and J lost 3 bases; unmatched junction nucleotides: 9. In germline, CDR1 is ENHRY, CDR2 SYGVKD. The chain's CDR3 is CAISTRLAAGYEQYV. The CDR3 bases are TGTGCCATCAGCACACGACTAGCGGCAGGCTACGAGCAGTACGTC.

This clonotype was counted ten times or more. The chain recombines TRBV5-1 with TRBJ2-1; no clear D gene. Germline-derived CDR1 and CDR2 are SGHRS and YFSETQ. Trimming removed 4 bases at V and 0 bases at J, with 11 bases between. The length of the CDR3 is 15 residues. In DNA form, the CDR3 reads TGCGCCAGCAGCAGGGCACGGAGCTCCTACAATGAGCAGTTCTTC. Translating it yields CASSRARSSYNEQFF.